One TCR beta chain is described in this entry. The specificity of this receptor is unknown. A read error may produce the germline difference seen at one junction end. The immunoSEQ Assay, a bias-controlled multiplex PCR, was used to amplify TCRbeta CDR3 regions from genomic DNA. Under the source paper's analysis protocol: The number of nucleated cells in each sample was estimated from the amplification of reference gene primers within the assay. To quantify the absolute abundance of each unique TCRbeta CDR3 rearrangement, sequence reads were collapsed and filtered. For each sample, productive Simpson clonality was calculated as the square root of Simpson's diversity index over productive rearrangements. TCRdb mirrors the immuneACCESS table, restricted to in-frame sequences. Some clones are absent from its copies; in checked studies, under half trace to an unresolved V gene, and the reason for the others is unknown. That table gives V, J and clone size, and the DNA gave D and trimming. Present in this sample are over 250,000 clones, 87% of which were seen just once. The top ten clones comprise less than 6% of the sample.

In the prospective study, participants were roughly 18 to 95 years old, resided in 20 to 30 geographic areas of the United States, and were enrolled through a virtual design. Cohort assignment in the prospective study relied on participant-reported clinical history from a screening survey and a study questionnaire. ImmuneRACE Cohort 3 recovered participants were defined by two consecutive negative NP/OP PCR tests, healthcare professional clearance, or symptom resolution. Mobile phlebotomists in the prospective study collected whole blood, serum and a nasopharyngeal or oropharyngeal swab from every participant. Additional blood draws and questionnaires over an approximately 2-month period could optionally be provided by prospective study participants. Blood samples from the prospective study were shipped frozen or at room temperature prior to DNA extraction. The record originates from a study of blood T cell repertoires in COVID-19 (dated by TCRdb to about 2020). Regarding the research as a whole: Samples from collaborators originated in the United States, Italy and Spain and spanned both the acute and convalescent phases of COVID-19. Subjects who had been exposed to COVID-19, were actively infected with it, or had recovered from it provided the deeply sampled blood TCRbeta repertoires that made up the dataset. Samples came from the ongoing ImmuneRACE study (first 160 participants) plus 1,254 subjects from 6 global collaborators. The sample metadata nearly always contained a de-identified subject ID, COVID-19 status, age in years and sex. The prospective study material was composed of cDNA or gDNA derived from T cells, B-cell-depleted T cells, or PBMCs. HLA class I and class II types, where available, came from metadata supplied by the sample provider rather than from assay-based typing. The repertoires were released in a freely available public database meant as a resource for research on the immune response to SARS-CoV-2.

The CDR3 covers 14 residues, taking in both the cysteine and the phenylalanine. The CDR3 DNA has 42 bases and is translated from base 1. CDR1 and CDR2 were assigned from the germline V gene (reference sequence) as SEHNR and FQNEAQ. The study at large found these results: Clinical and demographic metadata were provided uncurated, with the amount varying by source and participant.

This chain joins TRBV7-9 to TRBJ1-2, with 7 bases matching TRBD1. This clonotype was obtained from a woman aged 30 to 39 who had recovered from COVID-19. The specimen sequenced was PBMCs or T cells enriched from blood (not recorded which). The sequenced DNA: TGTGCCAGCAGCAATCCGACAGGGAACTATGGCCACACCTTC. The resulting protein is CASSNPTGNYGHTF.